This is a list of T cell receptor beta chains from one sample in a study of OX40 agonist ivuxolimab in advanced cancers. Clones were read by immunoSEQ multiplex PCR, and TCRdb kept only the in-frame ones, dropping some. The repertoire includes tens of thousands of clones, roughly 80% of them detected once, and 3.4% sits in the top ten. The material sequenced was CD4+ or CD8+ T cells sorted from blood, taken in a trial of the OX40 agonist ivuxolimab. These receptors all come from an adult with an advanced solid tumor such as melanoma, head and neck, liver or kidney cancer. Each CDR3 is given without its conserved first and last residue. A D gene is named only where the DNA matches it firmly.

D gene: NA; V gene: TRBV5-1; CDR3 protein: ASSLVPGASYNEQF
D gene: NA; V gene: TRBV9; CDR3 protein: ASKVNYRVYNEQF
D gene: TRBD2; V gene: TRBV18; CDR3 protein: ASSPPGRSGGGETQY
D gene: NA; V gene: TRBV9; CDR3 protein: ASSVGISGNTIY
D gene: NA; V gene: TRBV18; CDR3 protein: ASSPYTDNTEAF
D gene: NA; V gene: TRBV21-1; CDR3 protein: ASSKVAREGSPLH
D gene: NA; V gene: TRBV15; CDR3 protein: ATSRPGLSGNTIY
D gene: NA; V gene: TRBV5-1; CDR3 protein: ASSSGSGTEAF
D gene: TRBD1; V gene: TRBV6-6; CDR3 protein: ASTNRGGTGDYIQY
D gene: NA; V gene: TRBV6-5; CDR3 protein: ASSYSTASTDTQY
D gene: NA; V gene: TRBV18; CDR3 protein: ASSPQGTMGSGNTIY
D gene: NA; V gene: TRBV30; CDR3 protein: AWATQETQY
D gene: NA; V gene: TRBV7-3; CDR3 protein: ASSLVGIAEAF
D gene: TRBD1; V gene: TRBV7-8; CDR3 protein: ASTGTGIYNEQF
D gene: NA; V gene: TRBV5-5; CDR3 protein: ASSLGILDTQY
D gene: TRBD2; V gene: TRBV7-3; CDR3 protein: ASSRSGGADSYNEQF
D gene: TRBD2; V gene: TRBV7-6; CDR3 protein: ASSFLLAGGTGELF
D gene: NA; V gene: TRBV19; CDR3 protein: ASSSQQGSGNTIY
D gene: NA; V gene: TRBV27; CDR3 protein: ASSRVGREQY
D gene: NA; V gene: TRBV11-3; CDR3 protein: ASSLDGGEETQY
D gene: NA; V gene: TRBV7-3; CDR3 protein: ASSNSVTGELF
D gene: TRBD1; V gene: TRBV5-6; CDR3 protein: ASSWGTGVAYEQY
D gene: NA; V gene: TRBV7-6; CDR3 protein: ASSLATGQSYEKLF
D gene: NA; V gene: TRBV5-1; CDR3 protein: ASSLDWGAEPY
D gene: NA; V gene: TRBV7-2; CDR3 protein: ASSRARQGAKNIQY
D gene: NA; V gene: TRBV6-5; CDR3 protein: ASSGSYSGNTIY
D gene: TRBD1; V gene: TRBV28; CDR3 protein: ADRAMGSGNTIY
D gene: TRBD2; V gene: TRBV7-8; CDR3 protein: ASSLVETSGGF
D gene: TRBD1; V gene: TRBV19; CDR3 protein: ASSDRVFEVLF
D gene: TRBD2; V gene: TRBV7-9; CDR3 protein: AAGGGWNEQY
D gene: NA; V gene: TRBV27; CDR3 protein: ASSQGGGRETQY
D gene: NA; V gene: TRBV4-2; CDR3 protein: ASSQEGGRTGELF
D gene: TRBD1; V gene: TRBV28; CDR3 protein: ASSSGQMNTEAF
D gene: NA; V gene: TRBV19; CDR3 protein: ASSIRLRQLRNQPQH
D gene: NA; V gene: TRBV9; CDR3 protein: ASSPQTTGELF
D gene: NA; V gene: TRBV5-1; CDR3 protein: ASSSASTSEVQY
D gene: NA; V gene: TRBV7-8; CDR3 protein: ASSPMDGPYEQY
D gene: TRBD2; V gene: TRBV5-1; CDR3 protein: ASSLASPSGGNTGELF
D gene: NA; V gene: TRBV30; CDR3 protein: AWSGGGDTEAF
D gene: NA; V gene: TRBV19; CDR3 protein: ASKVRSGANVLT
D gene: NA; V gene: TRBV5-5; CDR3 protein: ASSSPGTSNQPQH
D gene: TRBD1; V gene: TRBV18; CDR3 protein: ASSRQGNSYNEQF